The 6 T cell receptor beta chains below come from one sample, sequenced in a study of STAT5B mutations in CD4+ large granular lymphocyte leukemia. The repertoire was sequenced with immunoSEQ multiplex PCR; TCRdb's copy has only in-frame clones and lacks some. Counted here are around 33,000 clones, around 85% occurring once; the ten biggest clones make up about 2%. The sample consisted of CD4+ T cells from blood buffy coats. The receptors originated from a human donor in good health.

This clone was recorded only once. The chain uses TRBV6-5 and TRBJ2-7, with 12 bases fitting TRBD1. Per germline, CDR1 MNHEY and CDR2 SVGAGI. This CDR3 contains 15 residues. Unmatched junction bases numbered 4, after V lost 2 bases and J lost 5 bases. CDR3 nucleotides: TGTGCCAGCAGTTACCCGGGACAGGGGGCCCACGAGCAGTACTTC. This translates into CASSYPGQGAHEQYF.

The chain uses TRBV11-2 and TRBJ2-7; no clear D gene. The germline V gene has CDR1 SGHAT and CDR2 FQNNGV. The CDR3 spans 11 residues. V was pared by 4 bases and J by 7 bases, with 8 bases between. The CDR3, as DNA: TGTGCCAGCAGCTCCCAGACTGAGCAGTACTTC. Its translation: CASSSQTEQYF.

The chain carries TRBV29-1 and TRBJ1-1; D is ambiguous. Trimming shortened V by 3 bases and J by 1 base, and 6 bases separated the two germline ends. Germline V gene sequence: CDR1 SQVTM, CDR2 ANQGSEA. This CDR3 region has 12 residues. The CDR3 sequence is CSVDVQNTEAFF. CDR3 bases: TGCAGCGTTGATGTGCAGAACACTGAAGCTTTCTTT.

The V gene is TRBV2, the J gene TRBJ2-2, with a possible D match to TRBD1 (6 bases). The CDR3 sequence is 15 residues long. Looked up from germline, CDR1 is SNHLY and CDR2 is FYNNEI. V was clipped by 6 bases and J by 6 bases, with 17 bases between them. Here the CDR3 reads CASSQRQVEAGELFF. CDR3 nucleotide sequence: TGTGCCAGCAGCCAGAGACAGGTCGAGGCCGGGGAGCTGTTTTTT.

CDR3: CSGRLGDEQYF. The CDR3 DNA reads as TGCAGCGGTCGACTGGGGGACGAGCAGTACTTC. The chain recombines TRBV29-1 with TRBJ2-7; D possibly matches TRBD1 or TRBD2 (5 bases each). This CDR3 is built from 11 residues. The V and J ends lost 7 bases and 5 bases respectively, with 12 bases between them. Germline V CDR1 and CDR2: SQVTM, ANQGSEA.

V gene TRBV5-1 combines with J gene TRBJ2-3; 7 nucleotides align to TRBD2. The CDR3 has 16 residues. V lost 5 bases and J lost 2; bases outside the gene matches: 11. Germline CDR1 is SGHRS and CDR2 is YFSETQ. In nucleotides, the CDR3 is TGCGCCAGCAGGACTGGTAGCCTAGCGGACACAGATACGCAGTATTTT. Translating gives CASRTGSLADTDTQYF.